Below, 8 T cell receptor beta chains from the same sample are listed, as sequenced in a study of cytomegalovirus exposure and HLA in healthy donors (dated by TCRdb to between 2016 and 2019). Receptors were amplified or captured by the immunoSEQ multiplex PCR assay. The multiplex PCR relied on a mix of 60 forward primers for TCR Vbeta segments and 13 reverse primers for TCR Jbeta segments. TCRdb retrieved this table from immuneACCESS and kept in-frame rearrangements only. Not all clones are present; in checked studies, unresolved V genes account for under half, and no reason is known for the remainder. The sample table holds around 100,000 clones, of which around 82% were seen once. The top ten constitute 10% to 13% of the sample. The material sequenced was PBMCs. The source of these receptors is a young woman in good health and CMV-seropositive.

The chain joins TRBV5-1 to TRBJ2-3, with D tentatively TRBD2 (6 bases). The CDR3 contains 14 residues. Trimming took off 1 base at V and 3 bases at J, with 9 bases between the two ends. Germline V CDR1 and CDR2: SGHRS, YFSETQ. The CDR3 protein is CASSLLTRTDTQYF. The CDR3 nucleotides are TGCGCCAGCAGCTTGTTGACTAGGACAGATACGCAGTATTTT.

The sample holds one count of this clone. The chain combines TRBV28 with TRBJ2-7; TRBD2 matches at 7 bases. Germline V gene sequence: CDR1 MDHEN, CDR2 SYDVKM. V lost 5 bases and J lost 0; bases outside the gene matches: 10. The CDR3 sequence is 16 residues long. Here the CDR3 DNA reads TGTGCCAGCAGTCCTCTCCCTAGCGGAAGCTCCTACGAGCAGTACTTC. This encodes CASSPLPSGSSYEQYF.

V gene TRBV7-3 combines with J gene TRBJ2-1; D perhaps matches TRBD2 (8 bases). The CDR3 loop spans 16 amino acids. With 1 base removed from V and 6 bases from J, the gap between germline ends came to 16 bases. CDR1 is SGHTA and CDR2 is FQGTGA in the germline V gene. The DNA for the CDR3 is TGTGCCAGCAGCTTAAATCGGGGGGGACAGATCAATGAGCAGTTCTTC. As protein: CASSLNRGGQINEQFF.

The chain recombines TRBV7-3 with TRBJ2-2, with D possibly being TRBD1 (6 bases). Per the germline V gene, CDR1 is SGHTA and CDR2 is FQGTGA. The ends were cut back, 7 bases at V and 7 bases at J, with 13 bases in the middle. The CDR3 is 13 amino acids. The CDR3 loop is CASTAGVIGELFF. DNA for the CDR3: TGTGCCAGCACGGCAGGGGTTATCGGGGAGCTGTTTTTT.

This chain joins TRBV5-1 and TRBJ1-5; D is possibly TRBD1 (5 bases). V was pared by 7 bases and J by 2 bases, with 13 bases between. The CDR3 is 14 residues long. Looked up from germline, CDR1 is SGHRS and CDR2 is YFSETQ. CDR3 sequence reads: CASREGGGNQPQHF. The CDR3 nucleotides read TGCGCCAGCCGCGAAGGAGGGGGCAATCAGCCCCAGCATTTT.

This chain connects TRBV27 to TRBJ2-7; 12 nucleotides line up with TRBD1. After removal of 5 bases from V and 3 bases from J, the junction contained 26 bases not matched to a gene. Germline V gene data show CDR1 as MNHEY and CDR2 as SMNVEV (reference sequence). The CDR3 sequence is 22 residues long. The CDR3 sequence: CASSLYHAPGQGAKIPFYEQYF. The DNA for the CDR3 is TGTGCCAGCAGTCTCTACCACGCTCCGGGACAGGGGGCTAAGATACCATTCTACGAGCAGTACTTC.

J is TRBJ1-1 and V is TRBV6-1; D may be TRBD1 (5 bases). CDR3 length: 12 residues. V was cut by 8 bases and J by 7 bases, with 14 bases left in between. Germline V gene sequence: CDR1 MNHNS, CDR2 SASEGT. The CDR3 reads CASGLAGGEAFF. The CDR3 region has the DNA TGTGCCAGCGGCCTAGCCGGGGGTGAAGCTTTCTTT.

This CDR3 reads CASSGGTGVQAFF. CDR3 nucleotide sequence: TGTGCCAGCAGCGGGGGGACGGGGGTCCAAGCTTTCTTT. The chain employs TRBV9 and TRBJ1-1; D is possibly TRBD1 (5 bases). Trimming stripped 3 bases from V and 9 bases from J, with 15 bases between. The CDR3 consists of 13 residues. Per germline, CDR1 SGDLS and CDR2 YYNGEE.